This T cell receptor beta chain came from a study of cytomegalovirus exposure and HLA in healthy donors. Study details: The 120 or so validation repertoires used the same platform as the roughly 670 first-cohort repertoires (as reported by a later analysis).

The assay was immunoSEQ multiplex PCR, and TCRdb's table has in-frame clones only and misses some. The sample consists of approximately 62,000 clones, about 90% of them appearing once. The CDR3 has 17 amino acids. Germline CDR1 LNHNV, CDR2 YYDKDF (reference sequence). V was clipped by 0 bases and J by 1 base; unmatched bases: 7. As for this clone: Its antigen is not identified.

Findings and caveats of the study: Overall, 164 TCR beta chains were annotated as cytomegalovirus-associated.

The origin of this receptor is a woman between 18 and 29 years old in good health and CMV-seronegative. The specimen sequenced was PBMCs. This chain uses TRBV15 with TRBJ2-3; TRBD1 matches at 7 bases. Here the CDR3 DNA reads TGTGCCACCAGCAGAGACCTACCCACAGGGGGCACAGATACGCAGTATTTT. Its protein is CATSRDLPTGGTDTQYF.